Following are 23 T cell receptor beta chains from one sample sequenced in a study of TIL therapy for anti-PD-1-resistant metastatic lung cancer. As to time point: pre-treatment sample, taken before nivolumab and TIL therapy. The immunoSEQ assay was v3. The table came from immunoSEQ multiplex PCR; TCRdb's copy has only in-frame clones and leaves some out. This sample yields tens of thousands of clones, of which more than 60% are seen a single time; around 7.8% belongs to the top ten. The starting material was blood, obtained at baseline. The receptors were gathered from a person aged 25-85 years with non-small cell lung cancer.

J is TRBJ1-2 and V is TRBV19; a possible D gene is TRBD1 (6 bases). Deletions cut 4 bases from V and 7 bases from J, with 13 bases between. From germline, CDR1 is LNHDA and CDR2 SQIVND (reference sequence). The CDR3 is made up of 13 amino acids. CDR3 loop: CASSTKGGSGYTF. The DNA of the CDR3 is TGTGCCAGTAGTACAAAGGGGGGAAGTGGCTACACCTTC.

This chain joins TRBV4-1 and TRBJ1-1; D remains unclear. Deletions cut 1 base from V and 4 bases from J, with 7 bases between. Per germline, CDR1 MGHRA and CDR2 YSYEKL. CDR3 length equals 13 residues. The CDR3 protein is CASSQGSTTEAFF. CDR3 coding DNA: TGCGCCAGCAGCCAAGGATCTACCACTGAAGCTTTCTTT.

CDR3 region: CAPYMAREKLFF. CDR3 sequence (DNA): TGCGCCCCCTATATGGCTCGCGAAAAACTGTTTTTT. The rearrangement uses TRBV10-1 and TRBJ1-4; unclear D gene. CDR3 length: 12 residues. The V and J ends lost 11 bases and 8 bases respectively, with 15 bases between them. CDR1 is WNHNN, CDR2 SYGVQD, per germline (reference sequence).

On this clone: Other DNA sequences in the same sample also yield this CDR3. The chain joins TRBV4-2 to TRBJ2-3; D ambiguous. Germline lookup yields CDR1 LGHNA and CDR2 YNFKEQ. V shed 1 base and J shed 2 bases, with 7 bases lying between them. The CDR3 is 14 residues long. The CDR3 DNA follows: TGTGCCAGCAGCCAAGGCGGAGACACAGATACGCAGTATTTT. Protein sequence: CASSQGGDTDTQYF.

This chain connects TRBV7-2 to TRBJ2-5, with 10 bases aligning to TRBD1. Germline-derived CDR1 and CDR2 are SGHTA and FQGNSA. There are 16 residues in the CDR3. J was trimmed by 2 bases and V by 2 bases; bases with no gene match: 5. CDR3 nucleotides: TGTGCCAGCAGCTTAAATCCGGGACAGGGGCAAGAGACCCAGTACTTC. Residues: CASSLNPGQGQETQYF.

A word on this clone: Other DNA sequences in this specimen translate into the identical CDR3. This rearrangement joins TRBV19 to TRBJ2-2; no clear D gene. This CDR3 comprises 14 residues. V lost 3 bases, J lost 2 bases, and 7 bases lay in between. Germline CDR1 and CDR2: LNHDA and SQIVND (reference sequence). The CDR3 reads CASSIDPNTGELFF. The DNA of the CDR3 is TGTGCCAGTAGTATTGACCCTAACACCGGGGAGCTGTTTTTT.

This clone was recorded only once. The V gene is TRBV7-9, the J gene TRBJ2-7, with TRBD2 as a possible D gene (5 bases). Germline V gives CDR1 SEHNR, CDR2 FQNEAQ (reference sequence). This CDR3 contains 16 residues. The V end lost 5 bases, the J end lost 1 base, and 18 bases lay between the germline ends. DNA for the CDR3: TGTGCCAGCAGCGATGGGTCCGGACTGATTTCCTACGAGCAGTACTTC. Translated: CASSDGSGLISYEQYF.

The sample holds one count of this clone. The chain is built from TRBV25-1 and TRBJ2-3, with a weak D call TRBD2 (5 bases). The CDR3 spans 14 residues. In germline, CDR1 is MGHDK, CDR2 SYGVNS. V was clipped by 3 bases and J by 2 bases, with 9 bases between them. The CDR3 DNA sequence: TGTGCCAGCAGTGAGGCAGGACTCACAGATACGCAGTATTTT. Translation: CASSEAGLTDTQYF.

The chain has TRBV7-9 and TRBJ2-3; D call uncertain. Trimming took off 1 base at V and 4 bases at J, with 6 bases between the two ends. Germline CDR1 reads SEHNR; CDR2 reads FQNEAQ (reference sequence). The CDR3 has 13 residues. CDR3 in amino acids: CASSLGAADTQYF. CDR3 in DNA: TGTGCCAGCAGCTTAGGGGCGGCAGATACGCAGTATTTT.

This clone was detected once. This sequence joins TRBV19 and TRBJ2-3; D is ambiguous. Trimming removed 5 bases at V and 0 bases at J, with 6 bases between. This CDR3 contains 13 residues. From germline, CDR1 is LNHDA and CDR2 SQIVND (reference sequence). The chain's CDR3 is CASSPSSTDTQYF. The CDR3 region has the DNA TGTGCCAGTAGTCCCAGTAGCACAGATACGCAGTATTTT. The variable domain in full, completed from reference TRBV19 and TRBJ2-3, reads DGGITQSPKYLFRKEGQNVTLSCEQNLNHDAMYWYRQDPGQGLRLIYYSQIVNDFQKGDIAEGYSVSREKKESFPLTVTSAQKNPTAFYLCASSPSSTDTQYFGPGTRLTVL.

V and J are TRBV28 and TRBJ2-5; possible D gene TRBD2, 6 bases. This CDR3 is built from 16 residues. The germline gives CDR1 MDHEN, CDR2 SYDVKM. V was pared by 6 bases and J by 5 bases, with 22 bases between. The DNA for the CDR3 is TGTGCCAGCAGACCAACTAGGCCCGGTCGGGGGGAGACCCAGTACTTC. The encoded protein is CASRPTRPGRGETQYF.

The V gene is TRBV30, the J gene TRBJ2-7; D gene ambiguous. Germline CDR1 and CDR2: GTSNPN and SVGIG (reference sequence). Trimming left V 2 bases short and J 6 bases short, with 11 bases between. This CDR3 comprises 12 residues. CDR3 in amino acids: CAWSLDSPEQYF. The CDR3 DNA sequence: TGTGCCTGGAGTCTTGACTCACCCGAGCAGTACTTC. The whole variable domain, filled in from reference TRBV30 and TRBJ2-7, reads SQTIHQWPATLVQPVGSPLSLECTVEGTSNPNLYWYRQAAGRGLQLLFYSVGIGQISSEVPQNLSASRPQDRQFILSSKKLLLSDSGFYLCAWSLDSPEQYFGPGTRLTVT.

V gene TRBV5-3 combines with J gene TRBJ1-1; D remains ambiguous. TRBV5-3 is an open reading frame whose function is uncertain. Deletions cut 2 bases from V and 1 base from J, with 6 bases between. The CDR3 is 13 amino acids. The CDR3 is CARSLRANTEAFF. As DNA, the CDR3 is TGTGCCAGAAGCTTAAGGGCGAACACTGAAGCTTTCTTT.

CDR3 nucleotides: TGTGCCAGCAGTTATGCTAGCGGGGGGACGAATGAGCAGTTCTTC. Translated: CASSYASGGTNEQFF. The chain recombines TRBV6-5 with TRBJ2-1; TRBD2 matches at 11 bases. The CDR3 sequence is 15 residues long. The junction had 5 bases not matched to a gene; V was cut back by 3 bases and J by 7 bases. The germline V gene encodes CDR1 MNHEY and CDR2 SVGAGI.

This clone was recorded once. The V and J genes are TRBV9 and TRBJ2-7, with 9 bases lining up with TRBD2. The CDR3 is made up of 17 amino acids. Germline assignment: CDR1 SGDLS and CDR2 YYNGEE. V lost 4 bases, J lost 7 bases, and 18 bases stayed unmatched. CDR3 in DNA: TGTGCCAGCAGCCCGGGGGGCGGGAGGGCCGCTCGGGGGGAGCAGTACTTC. It translates to CASSPGGGRAARGEQYF.

The chain joins TRBV10-1 to TRBJ1-1; a weak D match, TRBD1 (5 bases). Trimming removed 0 bases at V and 6 bases at J, with 8 bases between. CDR3 size: 13 residues. Germline CDR1 WNHNN, CDR2 SYGVQD (reference sequence). This chain's CDR3 is CASSESGVPEAFF. In nucleotides, the CDR3 is TGCGCCAGCAGTGAGTCGGGGGTCCCTGAAGCTTTCTTT.

This chain connects TRBV9 to TRBJ2-5; 13 bases align to TRBD2. The tail of the sequence fits TRBJ2-7 better, so the J call may be wrong. The CDR3 has 15 residues. Germline V lookup: CDR1 SGDLS, CDR2 YYNGEE. The CDR3 sequence is CASSVGLAGGYEQYF. The CDR3 DNA reads TGTGCCAGCAGCGTAGGACTAGCGGGAGGTTACGAGCAGTACTTC.

V is TRBV6-6 and J is TRBJ2-5; D is perhaps TRBD1 or TRBD2 (6 bases each). Germline CDR1 MNHNY, CDR2 SVGAGI (reference sequence). Trimming removed 2 bases at V and 5 bases at J, with 15 bases between. This CDR3 contains 15 residues. This CDR3 is CASSYPGGSRETQYF. The DNA for the CDR3 is TGTGCCAGCAGTTACCCCGGGGGCTCTCGGGAGACCCAGTACTTC.

The V gene is TRBV7-7, the J gene TRBJ2-5; 7 bases map to TRBD1. V was clipped by 1 base and J by 5 bases; unmatched bases: 7. The CDR3 is 15 amino acids. Per the germline V gene, CDR1 is SSHAT and CDR2 is FNYEAQ (reference sequence). CDR3 loop: CASSLGQGDWETQYF. DNA for the CDR3: TGTGCCAGCAGCTTAGGCCAGGGGGATTGGGAGACCCAGTACTTC. Using reference TRBV7-7 and TRBJ2-5 for the parts outside the CDR3, the full variable domain is GAGVSQSPRYKVTKRGQDVTLRCDPISSHATLYWYQQALGQGPEFLTYFNYEAQPDKSGLPSDRFSAERPEGSISTLTIQRTEQRDSAMYRCASSLGQGDWETQYFGPGTRLLVL.

This clone occurred a few times. This sequence joins TRBV28 and TRBJ2-4, with 8 bases that match TRBD1. After removal of 6 bases from V and 3 bases from J, the junction contained 4 bases not matched to a gene. The CDR3 is 14 residues long. Per germline, CDR1 MDHEN and CDR2 SYDVKM. Written as DNA, the CDR3 is TGTGCCAGCAGGGACAGGGCTGTCAAAAACATTCAGTACTTC. Protein product: CASRDRAVKNIQYF.

The V and J genes are TRBV10-2 and TRBJ2-3, with D maybe TRBD1 (6 bases). The length of the CDR3 is 14 residues. V lost 2 bases and J 3 bases, leaving 9 bases between the germline ends. Germline V gene lookup returns CDR1 WSHSY and CDR2 SAAADI. The CDR3 loop reads CASSERGRTDTQYF. CDR3 DNA: TGCGCCAGCAGTGAGAGGGGGAGAACAGATACGCAGTATTTT.

Only a few counts were recorded for this clone. V gene TRBV25-1 combines with J gene TRBJ2-1; D may be TRBD1 (5 bases). The CDR3 totals 15 residues. Germline V gives CDR1 MGHDK, CDR2 SYGVNS. Trimming took off 4 bases at V and 5 bases at J, with 15 bases between the two ends. The CDR3 DNA reads TGTGCCAGCAGTGCCCGGACACTGAGGAACAATGAGCAGTTCTTC. Its translation is CASSARTLRNNEQFF. The variable domain in full, completed from reference TRBV25-1 and TRBJ2-1, reads EADIYQTPRYLVIGTGKKITLECSQTMGHDKMYWYQQDPGMELHLIHYSYGVNSTEKGDLSSESTVSRIRTEHFPLTLESARPSHTSQYLCASSARTLRNNEQFFGPGTRLTVL.

The CDR3 loop reads CASTSPISPSGANVLTF. The CDR3 bases are TGTGCCAGCACGAGCCCTATATCCCCCTCCGGGGCCAACGTCCTGACTTTC. V gene TRBV9 combines with J gene TRBJ2-6; D is undetermined. The CDR3 is 17 amino acids. Trimming took off 6 bases at V and 4 bases at J, with 20 bases between the two ends. Per the germline V gene, CDR1 is SGDLS and CDR2 is YYNGEE.